A single T cell receptor (beta chain) is shown here with its context. The sample comes from a study of CD8 T cells in Susac syndrome. V shed 3 bases and J 5 bases; nucleotides not matched to a gene: 8. Germline assignment: CDR1 SGDLS and CDR2 YYNGEE. This CDR3 region has 16 residues. Reverse transcription of roughly 0.45 to 1 ug RNA was carried out with random hexamers. TCRdb analysed the immunoSEQ multiplex PCR reads with MiXCR anew, one entry per CDR3 protein. Here the sample spans tens of thousands of distinct CDR3 sequences, roughly 91% being singletons. Sequencing was done on a sample of CD8+ T cells from PBMCs. The chain uses TRBV9 and TRBJ2-7; 13 bases fit TRBD2. The sequence came from a human donor with multiple sclerosis. CDR3 DNA: TGTGCCAGCAGCGCAAAGACTAGCGGGGGGCCCGACGAGCAGTACTTC. Amino acid sequence: CASSAKTSGGPDEQYF.